A selection of T cell receptor beta chains follows, all from one sample in a study of blood T cell repertoires in COVID-19. Clones were read by immunoSEQ multiplex PCR, and TCRdb kept only the in-frame ones, dropping some. This sample has over 200,000 clones; around nine tenths occur once, and the top ten carry about 4.8%. Sequencing used peripheral blood. The receptors derive from a woman aged 40 to 50 with acute or convalescent COVID-19. The CDR3 runs from the conserved cysteine through the conserved F or W. Fields, in order: D gene, J gene, clone size, V gene, CDR3 protein, CDR3 DNA. A D gene is named only where the DNA matches it firmly. The listing skips clone size in some rows; elsewhere it reads once, few, many or a size class.

>.|TRBJ1-1|.|TRBV29-1
CSVGDVVVSAEAFF
TGCAGCGTTGGGGATGTTGTTGTTAGCGCTGAAGCTTTCTTT
>.|TRBJ1-1|.|TRBV7-9
CASSLALGRMNTEAFF
TGTGCCAGCAGCTTAGCCTTGGGGAGAATGAACACTGAAGCTTTCTTT
>.|TRBJ1-2|.|TRBV10-3
CAISESGRVSDGYTF
TGTGCCATCAGTGAGTCGGGCAGGGTATCGGATGGCTACACCTTC
>TRBD1|TRBJ2-2|.|TRBV6-1
CASSEHRGITGELFF
TGTGCCAGCAGTGAACACAGGGGAATCACCGGGGAGCTGTTTTTT
>.|TRBJ1-2|.|TRBV3-1/TRBV3-2
CASSQPRAGPHYGYTF
TGTGCCAGCAGCCAACCCCGGGCGGGCCCTCACTATGGCTACACCTTC
>.|TRBJ1-6|.|TRBV5-6
CASSAQDSNSPLHF
TGTGCCAGCAGCGCCCAGGACAGTAATTCACCCCTCCACTTT
>TRBD1|TRBJ2-3|.|TRBV11-2
CASSPDRGPTDTQYF
TGTGCCAGCAGCCCTGACAGGGGACCGACAGATACGCAGTATTTT
>TRBD1|TRBJ1-1|.|TRBV27
CASSPSGTGVTEAFF
TGTGCCAGCAGTCCCTCCGGGACAGGGGTCACTGAAGCTTTCTTT
>TRBD2|TRBJ2-5|.|TRBV4-2
CASSQDISGGARETQYF
TGTGCCAGCAGCCAAGATATTAGCGGGGGGGCCAGGGAGACCCAGTACTTC
>TRBD1|TRBJ1-1|.|TRBV15
CATSRGDRNTEAFF
TGTGCCACCAGCAGGGGGGACAGGAACACTGAAGCTTTCTTT
>TRBD1|TRBJ1-2|.|TRBV2
CASSSGGPYGYTF
TGTGCCAGCAGCTCAGGGGGACCCTATGGCTACACCTTC
>.|TRBJ1-1|once|TRBV6-5
CASYLGASTEAFF
TGTGCCAGCTATCTGGGGGCGAGCACTGAAGCTTTCTTT
>.|TRBJ1-6|.|TRBV2
CASSDGSSYNSPLHF
TGTGCCAGCAGTGACGGGAGCTCCTATAATTCACCCCTCCACTTT
>.|TRBJ1-2|.|TRBV20-1
CSASGRASSNYGYTF
TGCAGTGCTAGTGGGAGGGCGTCCTCTAACTATGGCTACACCTTC
>.|TRBJ1-1|.|TRBV5-4
CASSSHPNTEAFF
TGTGCCAGCAGCTCCCATCCGAACACTGAAGCTTTCTTT
>TRBD1|TRBJ2-3|once|TRBV7-3
CASRAGTGNTDTQYF
TGTGCCAGCAGAGCTGGGACAGGAAACACAGATACGCAGTATTTT
>TRBD2|TRBJ2-1|.|TRBV2
CASRVGGGWDEQFF
TGTGCCAGCCGCGTTGGCGGGGGGTGGGATGAGCAGTTCTTC
>TRBD1|TRBJ1-1|.|TRBV2
CASTRQGLNTEAFF
TGTGCCAGCACTCGACAGGGCTTGAACACTGAAGCTTTCTTT
>.|TRBJ1-2|.|TRBV9
CASSPSPGQRYGYTF
TGTGCCAGCAGCCCCTCACCGGGACAACGATATGGCTACACCTTC
>.|TRBJ2-1|.|TRBV6-5
CASSYEGTLDGRVF
TGTGCCAGCAGTTACGAGGGGACTTTGGACGGTAGGGTCTTC
>.|TRBJ1-6|once|TRBV7-9
CASSPGVGQYNSPLHF
TGTGCCAGCAGCCCAGGGGTCGGACAGTATAATTCACCCCTCCACTTT
>.|TRBJ2-3|.|TRBV29-1
CSVEDPPRGASTDTQYF
TGCAGCGTTGAAGATCCGCCAAGGGGCGCTAGCACAGATACGCAGTATTTT
>.|TRBJ2-2|.|TRBV6-4
CASSTVPGTGELFF
TGTGCCAGCAGTACCGTTCCAGGGACCGGGGAGCTGTTTTTT
>.|TRBJ2-1|.|TRBV19
CASTRGGLTGEQFF
TGTGCCAGTACAAGGGGGGGCCTAACGGGTGAGCAGTTCTTC
>.|TRBJ2-3|.|TRBV6-4
CASRRAPGTDTQYF
TGTGCCAGCAGGCGAGCTCCGGGCACAGATACGCAGTATTTT
>TRBD1|TRBJ1-3|.|TRBV5-4
CASSQDRGFGNTIYF
TGTGCCAGCAGCCAGGACAGGGGATTTGGAAACACCATATATTTT
>TRBD2|TRBJ2-5|.|TRBV11-2
CASSLERAGGRETQYF
TGTGCCAGCAGCTTAGAAAGGGCGGGGGGGCGAGAGACCCAGTACTTC
>.|TRBJ1-2|.|TRBV6-1
CASSEGEAGGYGYTF
TGTGCCAGCAGTGAAGGAGAGGCTGGTGGCTATGGCTACACCTTC
>.|TRBJ2-2|few|TRBV10-1
CASSDYRGTNTGELFF
TGCGCCAGCAGTGATTACCGGGGGACGAACACCGGGGAGCTGTTTTTT
>.|TRBJ1-1|.|TRBV18
CASSRQTLNTEAFF
TGTGCCAGCTCTCGACAGACCCTAAACACTGAAGCTTTCTTT
>TRBD1|TRBJ1-1|.|TRBV3-1/TRBV3-2
CASRSQGYDTEAFF
TGTGCCAGCAGATCACAGGGGTATGACACTGAAGCTTTCTTT
>.|TRBJ1-4|.|TRBV9
CASSFGGEVNEKLFF
TGTGCCAGCAGCTTCGGCGGGGAGGTAAATGAAAAACTGTTTTTT
>.|TRBJ2-2|once|TRBV9
CASSLRGGELFF
TGTGCCAGCAGCCTCCGGGGCGGGGAGCTGTTTTTT
>.|TRBJ2-1|.|TRBV10-3
CAISESLGQGGRIRESPEQFF
TGTGCCATCAGTGAGTCACTTGGACAGGGAGGGCGGATTCGTGAGAGTCCTGAGCAGTTCTTC